This T cell receptor beta chain was found in a study of blood T cell repertoires in COVID-19 (dated by TCRdb to 2018 to 2020). Broadly, across the study: The collaborator samples originated in the United States, Italy and Spain and spanned the acute and convalescent phases of COVID-19. The samples were drawn from two sources: the first 160 participants of the ongoing ImmuneRACE study, and 1,200 or so subjects contributed by 6 global collaborators. Nearly every sample came with metadata listing a de-identified subject ID, COVID-19 status, age in years and sex. HLA class I and class II types, where available, came from metadata supplied by the sample provider rather than from assay-based typing. The material from the prospective study consisted of cDNA or gDNA derived from T cells, B-cell-depleted T cells, or PBMCs. A freely available public database, intended as a resource for researchers studying the immune response to SARS-CoV-2, is where the repertoires were released. The dataset comprised deeply sampled blood TCRbeta repertoires from subjects exposed to, actively infected with, or recovered from COVID-19.

Concerning this clone itself: This receptor's antigen is unknown. Qualities for individual bases were not recorded, and no much larger clone is one base off.

The immunoSEQ Assay, a bias-controlled multiplex PCR, was used to amplify TCRbeta CDR3 regions from genomic DNA. In the authors' own workflow: Within the assay, amplification of reference gene primers was used to estimate how many nucleated cells each sample contained. To quantify the absolute abundance of each unique TCRbeta CDR3 rearrangement, sequence reads were collapsed and filtered. For each sample, productive Simpson clonality was calculated by taking the square root of Simpson's diversity index across productive rearrangements. TCRdb holds this immuneACCESS table with in-frame rearrangements only. Some clones are missing; in checked studies, unresolved V genes explain under half, and the rest has no known cause. V, J and clone size were drawn from that table, and D and trimming were deduced from the DNA. The sample records around 80,000 clones, 88% of which are singletons. Together, the top ten hold approximately 5% of the sample.

General conclusions and limits of the study: The amount of clinical and demographic metadata varied by source and participant and was provided uncurated.

Between the V and J ends, shortened by 7 bases and 4 bases respectively, the junction contains 8 bases. Including cysteine and phenylalanine, the CDR3 has 12 amino acids. Just CDR3 DNA is preserved here, 36 bases in frame from base 1. Each collaborating institution followed its own protocols to collect whole blood in K2EDTA tubes. For TCRbeta analysis, collaborator samples were shipped as frozen whole blood, as isolated PBMCs, or as DNA extracted from either sample type. The sample comprised peripheral blood. The rearrangement joined TRBV12-3 or TRBV12-4 to TRBJ1-5; the D segment cannot be called with confidence. The TCR sequence derives from an elderly woman with acute or convalescent COVID-19. The CDR3 protein sequence reads: CASTLSNQPQHF. At the DNA level, the sequence is TGTGCCAGCACCCTAAGTAATCAGCCCCAGCATTTT.